The rows below give T cell receptor beta chains drawn from one sample of a study of CD8 T cells in ankylosing spondylitis. MiXCR, run by TCRdb on the 5' RACE reads, gives a single entry per CDR3 protein. Among hundreds of thousands of distinct CDR3 sequences listed, roughly 20% were seen once. Sequenced material: blood, either unsorted or a sorted T cell fraction (not recorded which). All receptors derive from a male donor with ankylosing spondylitis or in good health (not recorded which). Each CDR3 is given with its conserved first and last residue. Each record gives: CDR3 length, V gene, D gene, clone size, J gene, CDR3 DNA, CDR3 protein. The D gene is left open where the match is weak. Rows give clone size only sometimes, using once, few, many, or a class for an expanded clone.

16	TRBV4-2	TRBD2	few	TRBJ2-3	TGTGCCAGCAGCCCCGACGGACTAGCCGGCACAGATACGCAGTATTTT	CASSPDGLAGTDTQYF
16	TRBV9	-	few	TRBJ1-1	TGTGCCAGCAGCGTAGGCCGGGGCGGACTAAACACTGAAGCTTTCTTT	CASSVGRGGLNTEAFF
11	TRBV6-2/TRBV6-3	-	-	TRBJ2-3	TGTGCCAGCAATTACCAGAATACGCAGTATTTT	CASNYQNTQYF
14	TRBV5-6	TRBD1	few	TRBJ2-7	TGTGCCAGCAGTTTAGGGACAGGGATCAGCGAGCAGTACTTC	CASSLGTGISEQYF
15	TRBV3-1	-	-	TRBJ2-3	TGTGCCAGCAGCACGTGGCAGTACGGCACAGATACGCAGTATTTT	CASSTWQYGTDTQYF
16	TRBV7-2	TRBD1	-	TRBJ2-7	TGTGCCAGCAGCTCGAATCCCGGGACAGGGGGCTTCGAGCAGTACTTC	CASSSNPGTGGFEQYF
13	TRBV29-1	-	few	TRBJ2-3	TGCAGCGTTGTAATGCGGGGGCCAGATACGCAGTATTTT	CSVVMRGPDTQYF
13	TRBV12-3/TRBV12-4	-	few	TRBJ1-2	TGTGCCAGCAGTTTCGGCAGAAACTATGGCTACACCTTC	CASSFGRNYGYTF
15	TRBV4-1	TRBD1	few	TRBJ2-7	TGCGCCAGCAGCCAGGGGACAGGAGGTACCCACGAGCAGTACTTC	CASSQGTGGTHEQYF
15	TRBV27	TRBD1	many	TRBJ2-1	TGTGCCAGCAGTATCCAGGGGGCCCTAAACAATGAGCAGTTCTTC	CASSIQGALNNEQFF
16	TRBV28	-	-	TRBJ1-6	TGTGCCAGCAGTTTAAAAGTGTACTCCTATAATTCACCCCTCCACTTT	CASSLKVYSYNSPLHF
14	TRBV16	-	-	TRBJ2-5	TGTGCCAGCAGCCAATATGCGGGGCGTGAGACCCAGTACTTC	CASSQYAGRETQYF
13	TRBV20-1	TRBD1	-	TRBJ1-1	TGCAGTGCTGGGACAGGGAAGGAAACTGAAGCTTTCTTT	CSAGTGKETEAFF
16	TRBV6-2/TRBV6-3	TRBD1	few	TRBJ2-3	TGTGCCAGCAGTTGGTCCCCCGGGACAGGGGGTGCTTCGCAGTATTTT	CASSWSPGTGGASQYF
15	TRBV5-1	TRBD2	few	TRBJ2-1	TGCGCCAGCAGCTTGAACGGGGGGGTTCCCAATGAGCAGTTCTTC	CASSLNGGVPNEQFF
15	TRBV28	-	-	TRBJ2-6	TGTGCCAGCAGTTTACGCCCGACGGGGGCCAACGTCCTGACTTTC	CASSLRPTGANVLTF